This is a list of T cell receptor beta chains from one sample in a study of blood T cells in healthy people across ages. One entry per CDR3 protein, called by TCRdb with MiXCR from the 5' RACE reads. The sample records around 1.1 million distinct CDR3 sequences, more than 30% being singletons. Specimen: blood. The receptors stem from a man between 18 and 29 years old in good health. Both conserved end residues are part of each CDR3. Each record gives: V gene, J gene, D gene, clone size, CDR3 DNA, CDR3 protein. D genes are given only for firm matches. The size field is filled for only some rows; it gives once, few, many or a size class.

v_gene: TRBV12-3/TRBV12-4; j_gene: TRBJ1-5; d_gene: TRBD1; abundance: .; CDR3nt: TGTGCCAGCACGAGGGACAGCAACAATCAGCCCCAGCATTTT; CDR3aa: CASTRDSNNQPQHF
v_gene: TRBV7-2; j_gene: TRBJ1-2; d_gene: .; abundance: few; CDR3nt: TGTGCCAGTCAACCAAATAAAAACTATGGCTACACCTTC; CDR3aa: CASQPNKNYGYTF
v_gene: TRBV3-1; j_gene: TRBJ2-1; d_gene: TRBD1; abundance: .; CDR3nt: TGTGCCAGCAGTCTTGGACAGGGGAGGTTGAATGAGCAGTTCTTC; CDR3aa: CASSLGQGRLNEQFF
v_gene: TRBV5-1; j_gene: TRBJ2-5; d_gene: .; abundance: .; CDR3nt: TGCGCCAGCAGCTTTGGACGGGGAGAGGAGACCCAGTACTTC; CDR3aa: CASSFGRGEETQYF
v_gene: TRBV18; j_gene: TRBJ2-7; d_gene: .; abundance: .; CDR3nt: TGTGCCAGCTCACCGCCAGGGGGGTCCTACGAGCAGTACTTC; CDR3aa: CASSPPGGSYEQYF
v_gene: TRBV2; j_gene: TRBJ1-1; d_gene: .; abundance: few; CDR3nt: TGTGCCAGCGCTACCCGGGATTTTGAGACTGAAGCTTTCTTT; CDR3aa: CASATRDFETEAFF
v_gene: TRBV2; j_gene: TRBJ1-1; d_gene: .; abundance: .; CDR3nt: TGTGCCAGCAGGGCTGCGAACACTGAAGCTTTCTTT; CDR3aa: CASRAANTEAFF
v_gene: TRBV7-9; j_gene: TRBJ1-5; d_gene: .; abundance: .; CDR3nt: TGTGCCAGCAGCTTAGTGCTCCACACAGGGCCGAGCAATCAGCCCCAGCATTTT; CDR3aa: CASSLVLHTGPSNQPQHF
v_gene: TRBV14; j_gene: TRBJ2-1; d_gene: .; abundance: few; CDR3nt: TGTGCCAGCAGCCCGCTCGATTCCTCGCGGGAGCAGTTCTTC; CDR3aa: CASSPLDSSREQFF
v_gene: TRBV20-1; j_gene: TRBJ1-1; d_gene: TRBD1; abundance: few; CDR3nt: TGCAGTGCTAACGGGGACAGACCGAACACTGAAGCTTTCTTT; CDR3aa: CSANGDRPNTEAFF
v_gene: TRBV3-1; j_gene: TRBJ1-2; d_gene: .; abundance: few; CDR3nt: TGTGCCAGCAGCCAAGATAGCGGCGGGATAAACTATGGCTACACCTTC; CDR3aa: CASSQDSGGINYGYTF
v_gene: TRBV5-1; j_gene: TRBJ2-3; d_gene: TRBD2; abundance: few; CDR3nt: TGCGCCAGCAGCCCAACACTAGCGGGGGGCCAGGCAGATACGCAGTATTTT; CDR3aa: CASSPTLAGGQADTQYF
v_gene: TRBV4-2; j_gene: TRBJ1-2; d_gene: .; abundance: few; CDR3nt: TGTGCCAGCAGCCAAGAGGGGCAGCCTTATGGCTACACCTTC; CDR3aa: CASSQEGQPYGYTF
v_gene: TRBV4-3; j_gene: TRBJ1-3; d_gene: .; abundance: few; CDR3nt: TGCGCCAGCAGCCAAGATCTAATAGAGGACACCATATATTTT; CDR3aa: CASSQDLIEDTIYF
v_gene: TRBV10-3; j_gene: TRBJ1-2; d_gene: .; abundance: .; CDR3nt: TGTGCCATCAGTGAGGCGATGCCGACGAAAAGCTACACCTTC; CDR3aa: CAISEAMPTKSYTF
v_gene: TRBV7-3; j_gene: TRBJ1-2; d_gene: .; abundance: few; CDR3nt: TGTGCCAGCAGTGGTGACAGAGACTATGGCTACACCTTC; CDR3aa: CASSGDRDYGYTF
v_gene: TRBV9; j_gene: TRBJ1-1; d_gene: .; abundance: .; CDR3nt: TGTGCCAGCAGCGTAACAGGAGCGAACACTGAAGCTTTCTTT; CDR3aa: CASSVTGANTEAFF
v_gene: TRBV4-1; j_gene: TRBJ1-2; d_gene: .; abundance: .; CDR3nt: TGCGCCAGCAGCCAAGCCCAAGGTTTCGACGGCTACACCTTC; CDR3aa: CASSQAQGFDGYTF
v_gene: TRBV7-2; j_gene: TRBJ1-1; d_gene: .; abundance: .; CDR3nt: TGTGCCAGCAGCTTATTTTCAGGACAGTACGCTGAAGCTTTCTTT; CDR3aa: CASSLFSGQYAEAFF
v_gene: TRBV6-2/TRBV6-3; j_gene: TRBJ1-2; d_gene: .; abundance: .; CDR3nt: TGTGCCAGCAGTTACCATCGAGGGGGTCTTGACTATGGCTACACCTTC; CDR3aa: CASSYHRGGLDYGYTF
v_gene: TRBV6-6; j_gene: TRBJ1-1; d_gene: TRBD1; abundance: few; CDR3nt: TGTGCCAGCAGCCCGGGACAGAGAAGTAACACTGAAGCTTTCTTT; CDR3aa: CASSPGQRSNTEAFF
v_gene: TRBV29-1; j_gene: TRBJ2-1; d_gene: .; abundance: many; CDR3nt: TGCAGCTCGGCCATTGGGGGGATCACTTACAATGAGCAGTTCTTC; CDR3aa: CSSAIGGITYNEQFF
v_gene: TRBV7-9; j_gene: TRBJ2-7; d_gene: .; abundance: few; CDR3nt: TGTGCCAGCAGCCCCACGGGACGGCTTAACGAGCAGTACTTC; CDR3aa: CASSPTGRLNEQYF
v_gene: TRBV20-1; j_gene: TRBJ1-1; d_gene: TRBD1; abundance: .; CDR3nt: TGCAGTGCTCGGGACAGGGCGGGGGGGAACACTGAAGCTTTCTTT; CDR3aa: CSARDRAGGNTEAFF
v_gene: TRBV11-2; j_gene: TRBJ2-5; d_gene: TRBD2; abundance: .; CDR3nt: TGTGCCAGCAGCTTAGGAGCGGGGGGGCCCAATGAGCAGTACTTC; CDR3aa: CASSLGAGGPNEQYF
v_gene: TRBV29-1; j_gene: TRBJ1-2; d_gene: .; abundance: few; CDR3nt: TGCAGCACAAACACCGGGGGAGGCTATGGCTACACCTTC; CDR3aa: CSTNTGGGYGYTF
v_gene: TRBV12-3/TRBV12-4; j_gene: TRBJ1-2; d_gene: TRBD1; abundance: many; CDR3nt: TGTGCCAGCAGTCCGGGACAGGGCTATGGCTACACCTTC; CDR3aa: CASSPGQGYGYTF
v_gene: TRBV7-9; j_gene: TRBJ2-5; d_gene: TRBD2; abundance: few; CDR3nt: TGTGCCAGCAGCTCCCGGAGGACTAGTCAACAAGAGACCCAGTACTTC; CDR3aa: CASSSRRTSQQETQYF
v_gene: TRBV27; j_gene: TRBJ1-5; d_gene: .; abundance: .; CDR3nt: TGTGCCAGCAGTTTACGAGGGAACCGAAAAGGGCCCCAGCATTTT; CDR3aa: CASSLRGNRKGPQHF
v_gene: TRBV12-3/TRBV12-4; j_gene: TRBJ1-5; d_gene: .; abundance: .; CDR3nt: TGTGCCAGCAGTTTCCAAGGACAGCCCCAGCATTTT; CDR3aa: CASSFQGQPQHF
v_gene: TRBV29-1; j_gene: TRBJ1-1; d_gene: .; abundance: few; CDR3nt: TGCAGCGTGACCAAGACAGGGAACACTGAAGCTTTCTTT; CDR3aa: CSVTKTGNTEAFF
v_gene: TRBV10-3; j_gene: TRBJ2-7; d_gene: .; abundance: .; CDR3nt: TGTGCCATCATGGGGAGCTCCTACGAGCAGTACTTC; CDR3aa: CAIMGSSYEQYF
v_gene: TRBV12-5; j_gene: TRBJ2-3; d_gene: .; abundance: few; CDR3nt: TGTGCTAGTGGTTCCTCTTGGGATACGCAGTATTTT; CDR3aa: CASGSSWDTQYF
v_gene: TRBV3-1; j_gene: TRBJ2-2; d_gene: .; abundance: .; CDR3nt: TGTGCCGTAAGGGACAAGACCGGGGAGCTGTTTTTT; CDR3aa: CAVRDKTGELFF
v_gene: TRBV12-5; j_gene: TRBJ1-2; d_gene: .; abundance: .; CDR3nt: TGTGCTAGTGCGGCAGTCAATAACTATGGCTACACCTTC; CDR3aa: CASAAVNNYGYTF
v_gene: TRBV6-5; j_gene: TRBJ2-2; d_gene: TRBD2; abundance: .; CDR3nt: TGTGCCAGCAGTTACGTTGGGGGGGGCACCGGGGAGCTGTTTTTT; CDR3aa: CASSYVGGGTGELFF
v_gene: TRBV28; j_gene: TRBJ1-1; d_gene: .; abundance: few; CDR3nt: TGTGCCAGCAGCCCTCGCGAAGGGGAAGGGAGCACTGAAGCTTTCTTT; CDR3aa: CASSPREGEGSTEAFF
v_gene: TRBV24-1; j_gene: TRBJ2-6; d_gene: .; abundance: .; CDR3nt: TGTGCCACCAGTGGAGCCCGGGCTTCCGGGGCCAACGTCCTGACTTTC; CDR3aa: CATSGARASGANVLTF
v_gene: TRBV7-2; j_gene: TRBJ2-7; d_gene: .; abundance: .; CDR3nt: TGTGCCAGCAGCCTTAGATTGATCTACGAGCAGTACTTC; CDR3aa: CASSLRLIYEQYF
v_gene: TRBV20-1; j_gene: TRBJ2-5; d_gene: TRBD2; abundance: few; CDR3nt: TGCAGTGCTAGAGATGTGCGCGGGGGAGCGTACCAAGAGACCCAGTACTTC; CDR3aa: CSARDVRGGAYQETQYF
v_gene: TRBV20-1; j_gene: TRBJ2-7; d_gene: .; abundance: few; CDR3nt: TGCAGTGCTGAGGACTCGGGACATCCTAATAATGAGCAGTACTTC; CDR3aa: CSAEDSGHPNNEQYF
v_gene: TRBV7-9; j_gene: TRBJ1-4; d_gene: .; abundance: .; CDR3nt: TGTGCCAGCACTCTAACAGGCACAACTAATGAAAAACTGTTTTTT; CDR3aa: CASTLTGTTNEKLFF
v_gene: TRBV2; j_gene: TRBJ1-5; d_gene: TRBD1; abundance: .; CDR3nt: TGTGCCAGCATCGGGGACAGGGATCAGCCCCAGCATTTT; CDR3aa: CASIGDRDQPQHF
v_gene: TRBV28; j_gene: TRBJ1-1; d_gene: .; abundance: .; CDR3nt: TGTGCCAGCACATTAACAGGGAGAACTGAAGCTTTCTTT; CDR3aa: CASTLTGRTEAFF
v_gene: TRBV11-2; j_gene: TRBJ2-1; d_gene: .; abundance: few; CDR3nt: TGTGCCAGCAGCCCGGGACTCCCTCGCAATGAGCAGTTCTTC; CDR3aa: CASSPGLPRNEQFF
v_gene: TRBV20-1; j_gene: TRBJ1-2; d_gene: .; abundance: .; CDR3nt: TGCATGCCCCGCGGTCTTGGCTACACCTTC; CDR3aa: CMPRGLGYTF
v_gene: TRBV2; j_gene: TRBJ2-3; d_gene: TRBD2; abundance: .; CDR3nt: TGTGCCAGCAGTGATCTGCTAGCGGGGGTTGATACGCAGTATTTT; CDR3aa: CASSDLLAGVDTQYF
v_gene: TRBV28; j_gene: TRBJ2-6; d_gene: .; abundance: few; CDR3nt: TGTGCCAGCGCATACCGTGGGGCCAACGTCCTGACTTTC; CDR3aa: CASAYRGANVLTF
v_gene: TRBV7-2; j_gene: TRBJ1-2; d_gene: TRBD1; abundance: .; CDR3nt: TGTGCCAGCAGCGCGACAGGGAGATATGGCTACACCTTC; CDR3aa: CASSATGRYGYTF
v_gene: TRBV5-6; j_gene: TRBJ1-2; d_gene: .; abundance: .; CDR3nt: TGTGCCAGCAGCCCGGGTGGTTGGAACTATGGCTACACCTTC; CDR3aa: CASSPGGWNYGYTF
v_gene: TRBV11-2; j_gene: TRBJ1-1; d_gene: .; abundance: .; CDR3nt: TGTGCCGGCAGCTTAAGGGGTTCGGACACTGAAGCTTTCTTT; CDR3aa: CAGSLRGSDTEAFF